These 6 T cell receptor beta chains originate from one sample sequenced in a study of OX40 agonist ivuxolimab in advanced cancers. The assay was immunoSEQ multiplex PCR, and TCRdb's table has in-frame clones only and misses some. The repertoire includes some 18,000 clones, roughly 87% of them detected once, and 45% to 50% sits in the top ten. The specimen was CD4+ or CD8+ T cells sorted from blood, collected in a trial of the OX40 agonist ivuxolimab. The receptor source for this set is an adult with an advanced solid tumor such as melanoma, head and neck, liver or kidney cancer.

Comment on this clone: Germline is not matched at one junction end, which may reflect a read error. This rearrangement joins TRBV10-3 to TRBJ2-7; 8 bases agree with TRBD2. The CDR3 has 14 residues. Germline-derived CDR1 and CDR2 are ENHRY and SYGVKD. The CDR3: CASSVSGEVYEQYF. The CDR3 coding sequence is TGTGCCAGCAGTGTTAGCGGGGAAGTCTACGAGCAGTACTTC.

The CDR3 reads CASSLWGGSTDTQYF. The CDR3 nucleotides read TGTGCCAGCAGTTTGTGGGGAGGGAGCACAGATACGCAGTATTTT. The chain joins TRBV28 to TRBJ2-3, with TRBD2 matching over 7 bases. CDR1 and CDR2 (germline): MDHEN, SYDVKM. V trimming: 3 bases; J trimming: 0 bases; junction bases outside the gene matches: 3. The CDR3 is made up of 15 amino acids.

This clone was recorded once. The rearrangement joins TRBV30 to TRBJ2-2; the D is unclear. V lost 3 bases, J lost 4 bases, and 6 bases lay in between. The germline CDR1 and CDR2 sequences are GTSNPN and SVGIG (reference sequence). This CDR3 is 12 amino acids long. The CDR3 bases are TGTGCCTGGAGAGGAGTCACCGGGGAGCTGTTTTTT. It translates to CAWRGVTGELFF.

The chain uses TRBV6-5 and TRBJ2-1; possible D gene TRBD2, 5 bases. V lost 5 bases and J lost 2, with 7 bases in between. CDR1 is MNHEY and CDR2 is SVGAGI in the germline V gene. The CDR3 runs to 13 residues. Written as DNA, the CDR3 is TGTGCCAGCAGTGGACTTACCTACAATGAGCAGTTCTTC. Translation gives CASSGLTYNEQFF.

By frequency in the sample, this clone is hyperexpanded. This chain links TRBV27 with TRBJ1-4, with 7 nucleotides matching TRBD1. CDR1 and CDR2 from the germline V gene are MNHEY and SMNVEV (reference sequence). Trimming at V came to 6 bases and at J to 6 bases, leaving 13 bases not matched to a gene. The CDR3 spans 16 residues. In nucleotides, the CDR3 is TGTGCCAGCAGCCCCTTAGTCAGGGGGATTGATGAAAAACTGTTTTTT. It yields the protein CASSPLVRGIDEKLFF.

The DNA for the CDR3 is TGTGCCAGCAGCTTAGGACTAGCGGGAGTGAACACCGGGGAGCTGTTTTTT. Translation: CASSLGLAGVNTGELFF. The chain links TRBV7-9 to TRBJ2-2, with 12 bases lining up with TRBD2. The CDR3 consists of 17 residues. CDR1 and CDR2 from the germline V gene are SEHNR and FQNEAQ (reference sequence). Losses at the gene ends were 1 base for V and 1 base for J; bases not matched to a gene: 1.